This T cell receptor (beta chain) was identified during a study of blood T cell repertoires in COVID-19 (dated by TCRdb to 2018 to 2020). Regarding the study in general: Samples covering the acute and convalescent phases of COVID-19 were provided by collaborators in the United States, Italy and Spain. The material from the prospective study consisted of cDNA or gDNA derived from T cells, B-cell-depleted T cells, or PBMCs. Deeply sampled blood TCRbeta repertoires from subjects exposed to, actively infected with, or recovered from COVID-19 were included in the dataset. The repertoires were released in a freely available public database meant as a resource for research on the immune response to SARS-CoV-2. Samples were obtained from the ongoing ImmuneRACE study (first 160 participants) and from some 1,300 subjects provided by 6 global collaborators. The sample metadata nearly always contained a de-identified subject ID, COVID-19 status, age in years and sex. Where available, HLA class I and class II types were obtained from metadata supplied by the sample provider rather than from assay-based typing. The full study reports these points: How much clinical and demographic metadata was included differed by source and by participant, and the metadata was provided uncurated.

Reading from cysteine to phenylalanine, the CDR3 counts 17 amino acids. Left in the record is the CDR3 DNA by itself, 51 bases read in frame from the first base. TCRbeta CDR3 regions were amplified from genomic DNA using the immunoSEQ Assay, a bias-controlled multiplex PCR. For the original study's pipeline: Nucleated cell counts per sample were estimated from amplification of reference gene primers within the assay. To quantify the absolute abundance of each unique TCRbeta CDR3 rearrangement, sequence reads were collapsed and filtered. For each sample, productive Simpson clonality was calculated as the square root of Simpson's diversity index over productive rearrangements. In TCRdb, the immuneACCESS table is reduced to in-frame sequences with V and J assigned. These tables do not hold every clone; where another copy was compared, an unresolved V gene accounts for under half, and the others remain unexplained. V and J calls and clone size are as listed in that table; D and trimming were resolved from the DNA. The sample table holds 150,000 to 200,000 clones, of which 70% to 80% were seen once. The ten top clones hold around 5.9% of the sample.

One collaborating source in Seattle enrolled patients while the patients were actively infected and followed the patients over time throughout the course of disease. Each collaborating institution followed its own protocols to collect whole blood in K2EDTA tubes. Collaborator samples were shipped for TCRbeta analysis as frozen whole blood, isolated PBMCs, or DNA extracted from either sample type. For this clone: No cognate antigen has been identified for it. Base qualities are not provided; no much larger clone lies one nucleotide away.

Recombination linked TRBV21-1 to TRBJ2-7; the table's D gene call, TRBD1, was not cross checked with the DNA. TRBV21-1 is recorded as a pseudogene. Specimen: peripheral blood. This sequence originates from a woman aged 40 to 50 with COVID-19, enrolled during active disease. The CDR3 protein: CASSSKPAGTGVYEQYF. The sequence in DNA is TGTGCCAGCAGCAGCAAACCCGCCGGGACAGGTGTCTACGAGCAGTACTTC.